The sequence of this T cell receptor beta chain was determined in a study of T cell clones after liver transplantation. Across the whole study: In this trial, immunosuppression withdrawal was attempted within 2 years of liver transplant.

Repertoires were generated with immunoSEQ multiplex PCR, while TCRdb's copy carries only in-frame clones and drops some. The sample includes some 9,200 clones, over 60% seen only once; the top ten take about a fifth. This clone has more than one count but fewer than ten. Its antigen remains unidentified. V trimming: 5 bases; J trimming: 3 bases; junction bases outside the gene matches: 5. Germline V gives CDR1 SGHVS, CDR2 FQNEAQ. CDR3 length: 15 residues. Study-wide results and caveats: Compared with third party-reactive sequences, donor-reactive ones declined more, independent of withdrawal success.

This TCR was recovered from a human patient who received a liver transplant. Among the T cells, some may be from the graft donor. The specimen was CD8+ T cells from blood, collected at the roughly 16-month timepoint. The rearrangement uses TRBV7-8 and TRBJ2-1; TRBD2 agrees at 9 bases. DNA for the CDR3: TGTGCCAGCAGCGCCCGACTAGCGGACTACAATGAGCAGTTCTTC. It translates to CASSARLADYNEQFF.